This is a list of T cell receptor beta chains from one sample in a study of cytomegalovirus exposure and HLA in healthy donors. Clones were sequenced by immunoSEQ multiplex PCR, and TCRdb holds only the in-frame ones, with some missing. The sample includes around 120,000 clones, roughly 77% of them seen just once. Sequenced material: PBMCs. The receptor source for this set is a woman in her 40s in good health and CMV-seropositive. Both conserved end residues are part of each CDR3. D genes are given only for firm matches. Size tells how often a clone was seen (once, few, many) or the class of an expanded clone, and some rows leave it out.

length: 16
size: NA
D: TRBD2
V: TRBV28
J: TRBJ2-7
CDR3: CASSLPPGTSGDEQYF
DNA: TGTGCCAGCAGTTTACCTCCAGGGACTAGCGGGGACGAGCAGTACTTC

length: 17
size: NA
D: NA
V: TRBV7-9
J: TRBJ2-2
CDR3: CASSPRMWGGAVGELFF
DNA: TGTGCCAGCAGCCCACGTATGTGGGGGGGCGCGGTCGGGGAGCTGTTTTTT

length: 15
size: NA
D: TRBD2
V: TRBV5-1
J: TRBJ2-1
CDR3: CASSHTSGGINEQFF
DNA: TGCGCCAGCAGCCATACTAGCGGGGGCATAAATGAGCAGTTCTTC

length: 15
size: NA
D: NA
V: TRBV28
J: TRBJ2-2
CDR3: CASSLWGAGTGELFF
DNA: TGTGCCAGCAGTTTATGGGGGGCCGGCACCGGGGAGCTGTTTTTT

length: 15
size: NA
D: NA
V: TRBV2
J: TRBJ2-1
CDR3: CASSGGAFPYNEQFF
DNA: TGTGCCAGCAGCGGAGGGGCATTCCCCTACAATGAGCAGTTCTTC

length: 13
size: NA
D: TRBD1
V: TRBV25-1
J: TRBJ2-7
CDR3: CASSLTGDYEQYF
DNA: TGTGCCAGCAGCTTAACAGGGGACTACGAGCAGTACTTC

length: 16
size: NA
D: TRBD1
V: TRBV6-1
J: TRBJ1-3
CDR3: CASSESGTGAGNTIYF
DNA: TGTGCCAGCAGTGAATCTGGGACAGGGGCTGGAAACACCATATATTTT

length: 14
size: NA
D: TRBD1
V: TRBV5-3
J: TRBJ1-1
CDR3: CARSLEQGSTEAFF
DNA: TGTGCCAGAAGCTTGGAACAGGGGAGCACTGAAGCTTTCTTT

length: 16
size: NA
D: NA
V: TRBV7-9
J: TRBJ1-1
CDR3: CASSLVGGNMNTEAFF
DNA: TGTGCCAGCAGCTTAGTGGGGGGGAATATGAACACTGAAGCTTTCTTT

length: 14
size: NA
D: NA
V: TRBV2
J: TRBJ1-2
CDR3: CTGRRRGYDYGYTF
DNA: TGTACCGGCCGGAGGCGGGGGTACGACTATGGCTACACCTTC

length: 15
size: NA
D: TRBD2
V: TRBV9
J: TRBJ2-5
CDR3: CASSANSGTGETQYF
DNA: TGTGCCAGCAGCGCAAATAGCGGGACCGGGGAGACCCAGTACTTC

length: 13
size: once
D: NA
V: TRBV5-4
J: TRBJ1-4
CDR3: CASSLYGGVKLFF
DNA: TGTGCCAGCAGCTTGTACGGCGGGGTAAAACTGTTTTTT

length: 15
size: NA
D: NA
V: TRBV18
J: TRBJ2-7
CDR3: CASSPPSGFGYEQYF
DNA: TGTGCCAGCTCACCACCGAGCGGGTTTGGCTACGAGCAGTACTTC

length: 13
size: NA
D: NA
V: TRBV9
J: TRBJ2-3
CDR3: CASSEGDQVTQYF
DNA: TGTGCCAGCAGCGAGGGGGATCAAGTTACGCAGTATTTT

length: 14
size: NA
D: TRBD2
V: TRBV6-1
J: TRBJ2-2
CDR3: CASREGLAAGELFF
DNA: TGTGCCAGCAGGGAGGGACTAGCTGCCGGGGAGCTGTTTTTT

length: 15
size: NA
D: TRBD1
V: TRBV15
J: TRBJ1-5
CDR3: CATSRDRGRDQPQHF
DNA: TGTGCCACCAGCAGGGACAGGGGAAGGGATCAGCCCCAGCATTTT

length: 15
size: NA
D: NA
V: TRBV25-1
J: TRBJ1-4
CDR3: CASSLGGGPRGKLFF
DNA: TGTGCCAGCAGCCTGGGGGGGGGCCCGAGGGGAAAACTGTTTTTT

length: 15
size: few
D: TRBD1
V: TRBV11-3
J: TRBJ1-5
CDR3: CASVGRDRGPEPQHF
DNA: TGTGCCAGCGTGGGGCGGGACAGGGGGCCGGAGCCCCAGCATTTT

length: 16
size: NA
D: NA
V: TRBV2
J: TRBJ2-1
CDR3: CASSAPQESSYNEQFF
DNA: TGTGCCAGCAGTGCCCCACAGGAAAGCTCCTACAATGAGCAGTTCTTC

length: 17
size: NA
D: TRBD1
V: TRBV7-2
J: TRBJ2-4
CDR3: CASSSPGTGAPKNIQYF
DNA: TGTGCCAGCAGCTCTCCCGGGACAGGGGCACCCAAAAACATTCAGTACTTC

length: 14
size: NA
D: NA
V: TRBV7-9
J: TRBJ1-1
CDR3: CASSLGQINTEAFF
DNA: TGTGCCAGCAGCTTAGGACAAATAAACACTGAAGCTTTCTTT

length: 16
size: NA
D: TRBD2
V: TRBV6-5
J: TRBJ2-7
CDR3: CASSYSATGGSYEQYF
DNA: TGTGCCAGCAGTTACTCGGCCACGGGAGGCTCCTACGAGCAGTACTTC

length: 14
size: once
D: TRBD2
V: TRBV7-6
J: TRBJ2-2
CDR3: CASSSGLAGEELFF
DNA: TGTGCCAGCAGCTCCGGACTAGCGGGAGAGGAGCTGTTTTTT

length: 16
size: NA
D: TRBD1
V: TRBV2
J: TRBJ1-1
CDR3: CASSEEGGRVGTEAFF
DNA: TGTGCCAGCAGTGAAGAAGGGGGCAGAGTGGGAACTGAAGCTTTCTTT

length: 15
size: few
D: TRBD2
V: TRBV19
J: TRBJ2-1
CDR3: CASSVVAGPYNEQFF
DNA: TGTGCCAGTAGTGTAGTAGCGGGACCCTACAATGAGCAGTTCTTC

length: 15
size: few
D: TRBD1
V: TRBV2
J: TRBJ2-7
CDR3: CASSEAWGQGDEQYF
DNA: TGTGCCAGCAGTGAAGCCTGGGGGCAGGGGGACGAGCAGTACTTC

length: 15
size: NA
D: NA
V: TRBV6-5
J: TRBJ1-3
CDR3: CASGREVSAGNTIYF
DNA: TGTGCCAGCGGAAGGGAGGTCTCGGCTGGAAACACCATATATTTT

length: 14
size: NA
D: NA
V: TRBV19
J: TRBJ2-7
CDR3: CASSLHRADYEQYF
DNA: TGTGCCAGTAGTCTCCACAGGGCGGATTACGAGCAGTACTTC

length: 14
size: NA
D: TRBD2
V: TRBV10-2
J: TRBJ2-2
CDR3: CASRMTSGPGELFF
DNA: TGCGCCAGCAGGATGACTAGCGGTCCCGGGGAGCTGTTTTTT

length: 15
size: once
D: TRBD1
V: TRBV27
J: TRBJ1-2
CDR3: CASRSGTGINYGYTF
DNA: TGTGCCAGCAGGTCAGGGACAGGCATTAACTATGGCTACACCTTC

length: 14
size: NA
D: NA
V: TRBV28
J: TRBJ2-1
CDR3: CASSFVTEYNEQFF
DNA: TGTGCCAGCAGTTTTGTAACAGAGTACAATGAGCAGTTCTTC

length: 15
size: NA
D: TRBD1
V: TRBV27
J: TRBJ1-2
CDR3: CASRPQGDRVNGYTF
DNA: TGTGCCAGCAGACCACAAGGGGACAGGGTAAATGGCTACACCTTC

length: 15
size: NA
D: NA
V: TRBV7-2
J: TRBJ2-7
CDR3: CASSLSPAASIEQYF
DNA: TGTGCCAGCAGCCTCTCTCCAGCGGCCTCGATCGAGCAGTACTTC

length: 16
size: many
D: TRBD1
V: TRBV30
J: TRBJ2-7
CDR3: CAWSVPGQSYFYEQYF
DNA: TGTGCCTGGAGTGTACCGGGACAGAGCTATTTTTACGAGCAGTACTTC

length: 16
size: NA
D: NA
V: TRBV2
J: TRBJ1-6
CDR3: CASTRLAGSDNSPLHF
DNA: TGTGCCAGCACCCGGCTGGCAGGGTCAGATAATTCACCCCTCCACTTT

length: 13
size: NA
D: TRBD1
V: TRBV2
J: TRBJ1-5
CDR3: CASSTGGIEPQHF
DNA: TGTGCCAGCTCAACAGGGGGTATAGAGCCCCAGCATTTT

length: 14
size: NA
D: NA
V: TRBV5-8
J: TRBJ2-7
CDR3: CASSLVQGEGEQYF
DNA: TGTGCCAGCAGCTTGGTACAGGGTGAGGGCGAGCAGTACTTC

length: 15
size: NA
D: NA
V: TRBV7-9
J: TRBJ1-2
CDR3: CASSLGSWANYGYTF
DNA: TGTGCCAGCAGCCTCGGGAGCTGGGCTAACTATGGCTACACCTTC

length: 15
size: NA
D: NA
V: TRBV19
J: TRBJ1-5
CDR3: CASSMAGASNQPQHF
DNA: TGTGCCAGTAGTATGGCGGGGGCTAGCAATCAGCCCCAGCATTTT

length: 17
size: NA
D: TRBD1
V: TRBV7-9
J: TRBJ1-1
CDR3: CSSSFSGGQLKGTEAFF
DNA: TGTTCCAGCAGCTTTTCAGGGGGGCAGCTGAAAGGAACTGAAGCTTTCTTT

length: 15
size: NA
D: TRBD2
V: TRBV19
J: TRBJ2-1
CDR3: CASSTRLAGGPTRFF
DNA: TGTGCCAGTAGTACTCGGCTAGCGGGGGGGCCTACTCGGTTCTTC

length: 15
size: NA
D: TRBD2
V: TRBV5-1
J: TRBJ2-7
CDR3: CASSAGTSRAYEQYF
DNA: TGCGCCAGCAGCGCCGGGACTAGTAGAGCCTACGAGCAGTACTTC

length: 16
size: NA
D: NA
V: TRBV7-2
J: TRBJ1-5
CDR3: CASSQIRGGFRQPQHF
DNA: TGTGCCAGCAGCCAAATTCGGGGTGGCTTCAGGCAGCCCCAGCATTTT

length: 15
size: NA
D: TRBD2
V: TRBV9
J: TRBJ2-1
CDR3: CASSVWREGWDEQFF
DNA: TGTGCCAGCAGCGTATGGAGGGAGGGGTGGGATGAGCAGTTCTTC

length: 15
size: once
D: NA
V: TRBV7-2
J: TRBJ2-7
CDR3: CASSGGVGGNYEQYF
DNA: TGTGCCAGCAGCGGGGGGGTCGGGGGCAACTACGAGCAGTACTTC

length: 17
size: NA
D: TRBD1
V: TRBV9
J: TRBJ1-2
CDR3: CASSTTLGQGALGGYTF
DNA: TGTGCCAGCAGCACAACCCTGGGACAGGGGGCGCTTGGGGGCTACACCTTC

length: 11
size: few
D: NA
V: TRBV7-9
J: TRBJ2-3
CDR3: CASRIADTQYF
DNA: TGTGCCAGCAGAATAGCGGATACGCAGTATTTT

length: 17
size: NA
D: TRBD2
V: TRBV5-8
J: TRBJ2-2
CDR3: CASSFLWSGRNTGELFF
DNA: TGTGCCAGCAGCTTTTTGTGGAGCGGGAGGAATACCGGGGAGCTGTTTTTT

length: 18
size: NA
D: TRBD2
V: TRBV27
J: TRBJ2-2
CDR3: CASRRSGGLPGDTGELFF
DNA: TGTGCCAGCAGACGTAGCGGGGGACTGCCGGGGGACACCGGGGAGCTGTTTTTT